One sample yielded the 14 T cell receptor beta chains listed below, sequenced in a study of glioma-infiltrating T cells. Amplification of TCR alpha and beta CDR3 regions from RNA used iRepertoire nested multiplex PCR. Via MiXCR, TCRdb re-called the multiplex PCR reads, giving one row per CDR3 protein. The profile shows some 100,000 distinct CDR3 sequences, 25% to 30% of them singletons. Sequencing was done on a sample of glioma tissue, nonneoplastic brain tissue, or PBMCs (not recorded which). Every receptor here comes from a human donor with low-grade glioma or glioblastoma, undergoing nonglioma brain surgery, or in good health (not recorded which).

This clonotype occurred once. CDR3 amino acids: CASSLPWGSTYEQYF. The CDR3 DNA is TGTGCCAGCAGCCTTCCATGGGGGAGCACCTACGAGCAGTACTTC. The rearrangement joins TRBV6-2 or TRBV6-3 to TRBJ2-7, with D tentatively TRBD1 or TRBD2 (5 bases each). Germline V gene sequence: CDR1 MNHEY, CDR2 SVGEGT. This CDR3 is 15 amino acids long. The V end lost 6 bases, the J end lost 2 bases, and 17 bases lay between the germline ends.

This clonotype has a count of ten or more. DNA of the CDR3: TGTGCCAGCAGTTCGGACAGGGATAATAAACAGCATTTT. It encodes CASSSDRDNKQHF. The genes are TRBV27 and TRBJ1-5, with 8 nucleotides matching TRBD1. CDR1 is MNHEY, CDR2 SMNVEV, per germline (reference sequence). This CDR3 region has 13 residues. V was clipped by 4 bases and J by 13 bases; unmatched bases: 9.

This sequence joins TRBV27 and TRBJ1-1, with D uncertain. The germline V and J ends were trimmed by 3 bases and 1 base, with 9 bases remaining between them. Germline-derived CDR1 and CDR2 are MNHEY and SMNVEV (reference sequence). This CDR3 spans 14 amino acids. The CDR3 region is CASSFTGRNTEAFF. CDR3 bases: TGTGCCAGCAGTTTTACCGGGAGGAACACTGAAGCTTTCTTT.

Ten or more counts support this clonotype. The chain recombines TRBV20-1 with TRBJ2-1; 13 bases align to TRBD2. V was pared by 5 bases and J by 0 bases, with 4 bases of the junction left unmatched. CDR1 and CDR2 from the germline V gene are DFQATT and SNEGSKA (reference sequence). The CDR3 is made up of 16 amino acids. The CDR3, as DNA: TGCAGTGCTGCAGGGACTAGCGGGGTCTCCTACAATGAGCAGTTCTTC. It codes for CSAAGTSGVSYNEQFF.

This clonotype occurred a few times. The V gene is TRBV7-9, the J gene TRBJ1-3, with D unclear. Trimming removed 5 bases at V and 6 bases at J, with 14 bases between. The CDR3 covers 14 residues. Germline CDR1 SEHNR, CDR2 FQNEAQ (reference sequence). Written as DNA, the CDR3 is TGTGCCAGCAGCCTCGCGGGGAACATAAACACCATATATTTT. Translation gives CASSLAGNINTIYF.

Concerning this clonotype: A clone one base away is much larger, so this may be a read error. V is TRBV29-1 and J is TRBJ2-3; D uncertain. The V gene's germline CDR1 is SQVTM and CDR2 ANQGSEA. This CDR3 region has 12 residues. V lost 6 bases, J lost 2 bases, and 9 bases lay in between. The CDR3, as DNA: TGCAGCGTGGGATGGGTCACAGATACGCAGTATTTT. This sequence encodes CSVGWVTDTQYF.

Ten or more counts support this clonotype. At one end the junction does not follow the germline gene, possibly because of a read error. This rearrangement joins TRBV4-3 to TRBJ1-3, with D uncertain. Germline V gene sequence: CDR1 LGHNA, CDR2 YSLEER. The CDR3 totals 13 residues. The chain's CDR3 is CASSQEGSGVKRF. The DNA for the CDR3 is TGCGCCAGCAGCCAAGAAGGGAGTGGGGTAAAGCGATTT.

This clonotype has a count of ten or more. The chain has TRBV12-3 or TRBV12-4 and TRBJ2-1; no clear D. There are 12 residues in the CDR3. Trimming took 2 bases from V and 10 from J, leaving 9 bases between them. The CDR3 nucleotides read TGTGCCAGCAGTTTAACGAAGTTGGAGCAGTTCTTC. Protein: CASSLTKLEQFF.

Many counts were recorded for this clonotype. The chain uses TRBV13 and TRBJ1-1; D is uncertain. CDR1 PRHDT and CDR2 FYEKMQ come from the germline V gene (reference sequence). V gave up 3 bases and J gave up 1 base, with 6 bases separating them. The CDR3 extends over 13 amino acids. Written as DNA, the CDR3 is TGTGCCAGCAGCTTCGCATCGAACACTGAAGCTTTCTTT. Its protein is CASSFASNTEAFF.

A few counts support this clonotype. This chain connects TRBV29-1 to TRBJ2-1; D might be TRBD2 (5 bases). Germline CDR1 SQVTM, CDR2 ANQGSEA. This CDR3 comprises 15 residues. The V end lost 7 bases, the J end lost 0 bases, and 16 bases lay between the germline ends. CDR3 in amino acids: CSAAGPASSYNEQFF. CDR3 DNA: TGCAGCGCCGCGGGTCCGGCGAGCTCCTACAATGAGCAGTTCTTC.

As for this clonotype: Mismatch with germline at one junction end may stem from a read error. This chain's CDR3 is CASSLSSYGDTVALF. As DNA, the CDR3 is TGTGCCAGCAGTTTATCCTCCTACGGGGACACTGTAGCTTTATTT. V and J are TRBV27 and TRBJ1-1, with D tentatively TRBD1 (6 bases). The germline V gene encodes CDR1 MNHEY and CDR2 SMNVEV (reference sequence). This CDR3 contains 15 residues.

The table lists this clonotype with many counts. V gene TRBV7-9 combines with J gene TRBJ2-2, with D possibly being TRBD2 (6 bases). CDR1 is SEHNR and CDR2 is FQNEAQ in the germline V gene (reference sequence). V was trimmed by 3 bases and J by 4 bases, leaving 12 bases between them. The CDR3 extends over 15 amino acids. The CDR3 here is CASSLIAGITGELFF. The CDR3 bases are TGTGCCAGCAGCTTGATCGCGGGGATCACCGGGGAGCTGTTTTTT.

This chain connects TRBV27 to TRBJ1-1; TRBD1 matches 10 bases. The CDR3 spans 16 residues. From germline, CDR1 is MNHEY and CDR2 SMNVEV (reference sequence). The CDR3: CVSSVRDRGYNTEAFF. CDR3 sequence (DNA): TGTGTTAGCAGCGTCCGGGACAGGGGATATAACACTGAAGCTTTCTTT.

This clonotype has a count of ten or more. The chain recombines TRBV7-2 with TRBJ2-3; 9 nucleotides line up with TRBD2. Germline CDR1 reads SGHTA; CDR2 reads FQGNSA. Germline trimming cut 2 bases from V and 8 bases from J; bases unmatched to any gene: 11. CDR3 length: 16 residues. This CDR3 is CASSLIVAGAGGTQYF. The CDR3 DNA reads as TGTGCCAGCAGCTTAATCGTAGCGGGGGCAGGGGGTACGCAGTATTTT.